The 21 T cell receptor beta chains reported below all come from one sample, sequenced in a study of T cells expressing NK-cell markers. TCRdb reanalyzed the 5' RACE reads, giving one entry per CDR3 protein sequence and no DNA. In total, the table holds roughly 300,000 distinct CDR3 sequences. The sequenced material came from blood T cells: a sorted CD56 or NKG2C T cell subset, CD4+ or CD8+ T cells, or bulk PBMC T cells (not recorded which). These TCRs come from a woman aged 18-70 years in good health.

The chain uses TRBV6-5 and TRBJ2-6; TCRdb's D gene call, TRBD2, goes unchecked for lack of DNA. From germline, CDR1 is MNHEY and CDR2 SVGAGI. The CDR3 is made up of 19 amino acids. The CDR3 is CASSYKRGVASSGANVLTF.

The rearrangement links TRBV18 to TRBJ1-1; TCRdb names TRBD1, which stays unverified in the absence of DNA. Germline V gene sequence: CDR1 KGHSH, CDR2 LQKENI. The CDR3 covers 15 residues. CDR3 amino acids: CASSPREDADTEAFF.

This rearrangement joins TRBV7-2 to TRBJ2-2; TCRdb proposes TRBD2, but this gene call is untestable without DNA. CDR3 length: 16 residues. In germline, CDR1 is SGHTA, CDR2 FQGNSA. CDR3 region: CASSFRLAGGIGELFF.

The rearrangement uses TRBV25-1 and TRBJ2-7; lacking DNA, the TRBD1 call made by TCRdb goes unchecked. Germline assignment: CDR1 MGHDK and CDR2 SYGVNS. The CDR3 covers 13 residues. CDR3 sequence reads: CASSAQQGYEQYF.

The chain uses TRBV9 and TRBJ1-1; TCRdb gives TRBD1 as the D gene, but with no DNA this cannot be confirmed. The CDR3 spans 14 residues. Germline CDR1 is SGDLS and CDR2 is YYNGEE. CDR3 region: CASSVRGVNTEAFF. Complete variable domain (other parts from reference TRBV9 and TRBJ1-1): DSGVTQTPKHLITATGQRVTLRCSPRSGDLSVYWYQQSLDQGLQFLIQYYNGEERAKGNILERFSAQQFPDLHSELNLSSLELGDSALYFCASSVRGVNTEAFFGQGTRLTVV.

The rearrangement joins TRBV20-1 to TRBJ2-1. The germline V gene encodes CDR1 DFQATT and CDR2 SNEGSKA (reference sequence). The CDR3 runs to 12 residues. The CDR3 sequence: CSVRGLYNEQFF.

The chain joins TRBV30 to TRBJ2-5; checking the TCRdb D call of TRBD1 is not possible without DNA. The V gene's germline CDR1 is GTSNPN and CDR2 SVGIG (reference sequence). CDR3 length: 14 residues. This CDR3 reads CACNRGFDGETQYF.

The chain combines TRBV27 with TRBJ1-1; TCRdb outputs TRBD1, but without DNA this stays unchecked. This CDR3 region has 14 residues. The germline gives CDR1 MNHEY, CDR2 SMNVEV (reference sequence). The CDR3 spells CASLKQGRGTEAFF.

V is TRBV29-1 and J is TRBJ2-3; TCRdb gives TRBD1 as the D gene, but with no DNA this cannot be confirmed. This CDR3 comprises 13 residues. Germline V lookup: CDR1 SQVTM, CDR2 ANQGSEA. The CDR3 region is CSATWGRGDTQYF.

This sequence joins TRBV6-1 and TRBJ2-3; TCRdb gives TRBD2 as the D gene, but with no DNA this cannot be confirmed. Germline CDR1 and CDR2: MNHNS and SASEGT. The CDR3 has 16 amino acids. The CDR3 protein is CASTQSGWRGTDTQYF.

V gene TRBV20-1 combines with J gene TRBJ2-5. Per the germline V gene, CDR1 is DFQATT and CDR2 is SNEGSKA (reference sequence). CDR3 size: 11 residues. Here the CDR3 reads CSARDVETQYF.

This chain connects TRBV6-2 or TRBV6-3 to TRBJ2-3; TCRdb lists TRBD1, though no DNA is available to test this call. This CDR3 is built from 15 residues. Germline loops: CDR1 MNHEY, CDR2 SVGEGT. This CDR3 reads CASGLSGAGADTQYF.

The chain recombines TRBV18 with TRBJ2-3; TCRdb indicates TRBD2, and absent DNA this call remains unverified. CDR3 length: 12 residues. Germline V gives CDR1 KGHSH, CDR2 LQKENI. The CDR3 sequence: CASSEDSNTQYF. Filled out from reference TRBV18 and TRBJ2-3, the complete variable domain reads NAGVMQNPRHLVRRRGQEARLRCSPMKGHSHVYWYRQLPEEGLKFMVYLQKENIIDESGMPKERFSAEFPKEGPSILRIQQVVRGDSAAYFCASSEDSNTQYFGPGTRLTVL.

The chain carries TRBV20-1 and TRBJ2-1; TCRdb's D call of TRBD1 is untestable without DNA. Germline V lookup: CDR1 DFQATT, CDR2 SNEGSKA (reference sequence). The CDR3 covers 14 residues. CDR3 amino acids: CSANHPDRVNEQFF.

The chain joins TRBV24-1 to TRBJ2-5; TCRdb reports TRBD2, a call that lacks DNA to check it against. CDR3 length: 14 amino acids. Per germline, CDR1 KGHDR and CDR2 SFDVKD. CDR3 loop: CATSAAGTKETQYF.

The J gene is TRBJ1-1, the V gene TRBV6-5. The CDR3 spans 11 residues. Germline V gene data show CDR1 as MNHEY and CDR2 as SVGAGI. This CDR3 is CATGPGPEAFF.

The rearrangement links TRBV20-1 to TRBJ2-7; as DNA is missing, the TRBD2 call by TCRdb cannot be tested. Germline V gives CDR1 DFQATT, CDR2 SNEGSKA (reference sequence). The CDR3 runs 13 residues. The CDR3 loop is CSVPGTSGYEQYF.

The chain employs TRBV4-1 and TRBJ1-1; TCRdb's D call, TRBD1, is unchecked because there is no DNA. There are 15 residues in the CDR3. Germline V gene sequence: CDR1 MGHRA, CDR2 YSYEKL. CDR3 sequence: CASNHRDTGGTEAFF.

The chain links TRBV9 to TRBJ1-6. The CDR3 has 13 residues. CDR1 is SGDLS and CDR2 is YYNGEE in the germline V gene. The CDR3 sequence: CASSVRVDSPLHF.

This rearrangement joins TRBV20-1 to TRBJ2-5; the TRBD2 assignment by TCRdb is unverifiable without DNA. The CDR3 extends over 17 amino acids. Germline V gene sequence: CDR1 DFQATT, CDR2 SNEGSKA (reference sequence). The CDR3: CSARDPQSGRAEGTQYF.

The V call is TRBV10-2, the J call TRBJ2-1; TCRdb's D gene call, TRBD1, goes unchecked for lack of DNA. CDR3 size: 15 residues. Germline V gene data show CDR1 as WSHSY and CDR2 as SAAADI. The CDR3 loop reads CASSSGTTLNNEQFF.